This T cell receptor beta chain was captured in a study of OX40 agonist ivuxolimab in advanced cancers. Broader study findings: Certain nonresponders likewise exhibited a low normalized T-cell clonal expansion. Relative to CD4+, CD8+ T cells held more expanded clones on average.

Libraries were prepared by immunoSEQ multiplex PCR; TCRdb keeps only in-frame clonotypes and omits some of them. The sample carries around 47,000 clones, around 85% recorded once. Germline loops: CDR1 MNHEY, CDR2 SMNVEV (reference sequence). The CDR3 runs 14 residues. The V gene lost 2 bases and the J gene lost 9 bases, with 11 bases spanning the gap. A remark on this clone: Its target is not known.

The chain employs TRBV27 and TRBJ1-6, with unresolved D. The specimen comprised CD4+ or CD8+ T cells sorted from blood, sampled in a trial of the OX40 agonist ivuxolimab. The TCR was taken from an adult with an advanced solid tumor such as melanoma, head and neck, liver or kidney cancer. The CDR3: CASSLGLPGSPLHF. The CDR3 DNA is TGTGCCAGCAGTTTAGGGTTACCGGGTTCACCCCTCCACTTT.